This T cell receptor (beta chain) appears in the sequencing data of a study of T cells in Graves' hyperthyroidism and ophthalmopathy. Study-wide results and limits: Most expanded thyroid clonotypes above 0.001 recurred in blood. Patients with ophthalmopathy were separated from those with stable hyperthyroidism by a 13 V-J model.

Disease duration under 2 months; hyperthyroidism patients were aged 18 to 65. Together with thyroid ultrasound, orbital computed tomography, serum thyroxine and TRAb, clinical symptoms were used for diagnoses. Amplification of TCR beta CDR3 regions used RNA as the template. Primed by the HTBI set, a first-round RT-PCR was run on the TCR CDR3. TCRdb passed the multiplex PCR reads through MiXCR, listing each CDR3 protein once. The data hold hundreds of thousands of distinct CDR3 sequences, with roughly 16% observed a single time. In germline, CDR1 is SGHVS, CDR2 FQNEAQ. CDR3 length equals 18 residues. Trimming cost V 1 base and J 7 bases; bases outside gene matches: 14. This clonotype was counted a few times. Its antigen is not known.

The V and J genes are TRBV7-8 and TRBJ2-2; 8 bases are shared with TRBD2. The sequenced sample consisted of blood. The sequence was obtained from a woman under 40 with Graves' hyperthyroidism. The DNA of the CDR3 is TGTGCCAGCAGCTTAGGATCTAGCGGGTCCTATAAGGACGGGGAGCTGTTTTTT. Encoded protein: CASSLGSSGSYKDGELFF.